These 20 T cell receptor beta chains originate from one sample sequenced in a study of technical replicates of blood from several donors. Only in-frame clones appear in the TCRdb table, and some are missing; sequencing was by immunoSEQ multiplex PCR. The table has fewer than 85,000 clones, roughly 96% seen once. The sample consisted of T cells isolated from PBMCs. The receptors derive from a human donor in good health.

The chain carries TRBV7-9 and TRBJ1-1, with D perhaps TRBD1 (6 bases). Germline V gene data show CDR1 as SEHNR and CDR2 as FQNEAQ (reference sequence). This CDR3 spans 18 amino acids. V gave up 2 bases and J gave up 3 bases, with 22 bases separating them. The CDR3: CASSLSNRDSISDTEAFF. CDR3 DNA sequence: TGTGCCAGCAGCTTAAGTAACAGGGATAGTATTTCGGACACTGAAGCTTTCTTT.

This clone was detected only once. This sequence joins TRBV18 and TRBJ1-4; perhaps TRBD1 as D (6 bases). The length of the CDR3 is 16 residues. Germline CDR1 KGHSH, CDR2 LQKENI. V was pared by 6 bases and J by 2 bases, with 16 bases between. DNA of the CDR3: TGTGCCAGCTCGTCCAACAGGGAGAGGACTAATGAAAAACTGTTTTTT. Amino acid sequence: CASSSNRERTNEKLFF.

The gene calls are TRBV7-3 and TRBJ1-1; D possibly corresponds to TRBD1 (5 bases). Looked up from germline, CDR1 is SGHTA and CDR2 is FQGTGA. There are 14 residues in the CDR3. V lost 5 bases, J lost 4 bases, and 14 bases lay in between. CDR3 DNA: TGTGCCAGCAGCACCGGCGGGGCTAGCACTGAAGCTTTCTTT. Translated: CASSTGGASTEAFF.

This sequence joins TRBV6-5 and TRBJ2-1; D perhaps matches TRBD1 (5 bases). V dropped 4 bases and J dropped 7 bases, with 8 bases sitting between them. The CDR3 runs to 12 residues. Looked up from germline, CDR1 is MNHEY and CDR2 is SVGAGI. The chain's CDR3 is CASSSQGNEQFF. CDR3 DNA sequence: TGTGCCAGCAGTTCCCAGGGAAATGAGCAGTTCTTC.

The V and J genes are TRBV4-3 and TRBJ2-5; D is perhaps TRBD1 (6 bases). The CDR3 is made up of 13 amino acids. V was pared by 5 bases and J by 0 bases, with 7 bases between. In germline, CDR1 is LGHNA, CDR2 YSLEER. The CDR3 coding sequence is TGCGCCAGCAGCAGGGGGTACCAAGAGACCCAGTACTTC. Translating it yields CASSRGYQETQYF.

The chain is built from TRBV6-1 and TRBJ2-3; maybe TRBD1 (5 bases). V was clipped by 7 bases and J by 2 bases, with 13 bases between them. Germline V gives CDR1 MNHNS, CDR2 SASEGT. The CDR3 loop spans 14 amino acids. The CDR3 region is CASNKGQNTDTQYF. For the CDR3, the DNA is TGTGCCAGCAATAAGGGGCAGAACACAGATACGCAGTATTTT.

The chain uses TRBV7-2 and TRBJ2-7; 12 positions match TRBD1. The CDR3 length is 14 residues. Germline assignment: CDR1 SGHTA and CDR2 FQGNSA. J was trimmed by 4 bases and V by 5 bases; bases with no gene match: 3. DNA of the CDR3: TGTGCCAGCAGCGGGACAGGGGGCGGGTACGAGCAGTACTTC. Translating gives CASSGTGGGYEQYF. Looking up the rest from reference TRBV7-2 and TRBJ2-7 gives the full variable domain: GAGVSQSPSNKVTEKGKDVELRCDPISGHTALYWYRQSLGQGLEFLIYFQGNSAPDKSGLPSDRFSAERTGGSVSTLTIQRTQQEDSAVYLCASSGTGGGYEQYFGPGTRLTVT.

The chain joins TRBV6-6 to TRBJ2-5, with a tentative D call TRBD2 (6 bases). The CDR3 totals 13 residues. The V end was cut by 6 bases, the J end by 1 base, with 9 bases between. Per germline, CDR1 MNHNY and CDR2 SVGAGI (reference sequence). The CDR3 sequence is CASRDYTQETQYF. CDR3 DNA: TGTGCCAGCAGGGACTACACCCAAGAGACCCAGTACTTC.

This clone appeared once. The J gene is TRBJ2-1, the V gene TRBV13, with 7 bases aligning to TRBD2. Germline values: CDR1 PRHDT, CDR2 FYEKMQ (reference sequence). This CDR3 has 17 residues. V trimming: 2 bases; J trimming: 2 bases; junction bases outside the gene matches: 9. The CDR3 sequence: CASSLPPGLAAYNEQFF. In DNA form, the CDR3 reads TGTGCCAGCAGCTTACCTCCCGGTCTAGCGGCCTACAATGAGCAGTTCTTC.

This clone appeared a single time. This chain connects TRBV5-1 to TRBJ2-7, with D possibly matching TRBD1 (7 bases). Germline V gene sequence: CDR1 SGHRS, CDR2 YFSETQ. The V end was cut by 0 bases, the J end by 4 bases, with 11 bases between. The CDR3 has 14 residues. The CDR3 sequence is CASSLVRDRYEQYF. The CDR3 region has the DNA TGCGCCAGCAGCTTGGTGCGGGACAGATACGAGCAGTACTTC.

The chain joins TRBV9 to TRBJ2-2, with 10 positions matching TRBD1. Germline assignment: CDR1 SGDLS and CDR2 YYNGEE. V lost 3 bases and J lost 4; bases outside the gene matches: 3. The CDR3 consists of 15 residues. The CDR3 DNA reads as TGTGCCAGCAGCGGGGGACAGGGGAGCACCGGGGAGCTGTTTTTT. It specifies CASSGGQGSTGELFF.

The CDR3 here is CASSPQRQRALNSSYNEQFF. The DNA of the CDR3 is TGCGCCAGCAGCCCCCAGCGCCAGCGGGCCCTCAATAGCTCCTACAATGAGCAGTTCTTC. The chain joins TRBV4-3 to TRBJ2-1; D is perhaps TRBD2 (6 bases). In germline, CDR1 is LGHNA, CDR2 YSLEER. The CDR3 length is 20 residues. Between the trimmed V and J ends, which lost 4 bases and 0 bases, there was a span of 25 bases.

The CDR3 bases are TGTGCCAGCAGCTCCCGACAGGGAGAGCAGCCCCAGCATTTT. Amino acid sequence: CASSSRQGEQPQHF. The rearrangement links TRBV7-8 to TRBJ1-5; 7 nucleotides align to TRBD1. The trim removed 4 bases at V and 7 bases at J, leaving 7 bases unmatched. Germline V gene sequence: CDR1 SGHVS, CDR2 FQNEAQ. The CDR3 length is 14 residues.

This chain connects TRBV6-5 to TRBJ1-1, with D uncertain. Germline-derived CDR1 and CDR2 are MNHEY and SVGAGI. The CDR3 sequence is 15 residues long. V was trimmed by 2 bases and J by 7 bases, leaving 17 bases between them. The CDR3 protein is CASSYLGRTAGEAFF. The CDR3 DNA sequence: TGTGCCAGCAGTTACCTAGGTCGTACCGCCGGTGAAGCTTTCTTT.

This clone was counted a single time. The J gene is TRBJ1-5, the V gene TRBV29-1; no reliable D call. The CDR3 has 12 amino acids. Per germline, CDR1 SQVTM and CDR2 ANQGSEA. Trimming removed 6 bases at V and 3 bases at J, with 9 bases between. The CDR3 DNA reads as TGCAGCGTCGGGGATGTCAATCAGCCCCAGCATTTT. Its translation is CSVGDVNQPQHF.

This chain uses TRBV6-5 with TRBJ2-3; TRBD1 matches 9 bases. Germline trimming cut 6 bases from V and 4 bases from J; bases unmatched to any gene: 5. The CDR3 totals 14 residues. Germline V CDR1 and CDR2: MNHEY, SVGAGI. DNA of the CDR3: TGTGCCAGCAGGCGCGGGACAGGGTCAGATACGCAGTATTTT. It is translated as CASRRGTGSDTQYF.

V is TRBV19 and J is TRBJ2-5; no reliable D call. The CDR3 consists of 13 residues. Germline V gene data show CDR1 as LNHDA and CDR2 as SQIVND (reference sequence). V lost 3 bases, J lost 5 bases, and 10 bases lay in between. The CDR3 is CASSIAGWETQYF. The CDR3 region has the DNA TGTGCCAGTAGTATTGCAGGATGGGAGACCCAGTACTTC.

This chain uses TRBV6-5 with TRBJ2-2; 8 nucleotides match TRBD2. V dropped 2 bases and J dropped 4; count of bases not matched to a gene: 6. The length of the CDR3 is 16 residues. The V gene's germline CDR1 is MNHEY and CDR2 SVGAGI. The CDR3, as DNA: TGTGCCAGCAGTTACAACGGGAGGGCCGGCACCGGGGAGCTGTTTTTT. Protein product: CASSYNGRAGTGELFF.

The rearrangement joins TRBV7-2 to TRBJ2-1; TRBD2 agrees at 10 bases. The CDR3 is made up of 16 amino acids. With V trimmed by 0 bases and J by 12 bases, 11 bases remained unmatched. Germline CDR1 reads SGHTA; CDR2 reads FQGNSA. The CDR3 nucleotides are TGTGCCAGCAGCTTAGCCCCTGGGCTAGCGGGAGCCCCGCAGTTCTTC. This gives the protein CASSLAPGLAGAPQFF.

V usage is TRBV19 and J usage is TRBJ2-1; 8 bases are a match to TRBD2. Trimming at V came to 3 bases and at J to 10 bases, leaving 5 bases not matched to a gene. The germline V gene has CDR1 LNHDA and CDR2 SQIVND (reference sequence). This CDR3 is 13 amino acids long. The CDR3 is CASSIRGRREQFF. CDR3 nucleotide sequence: TGTGCCAGTAGTATCCGCGGGAGGCGGGAGCAGTTCTTC.